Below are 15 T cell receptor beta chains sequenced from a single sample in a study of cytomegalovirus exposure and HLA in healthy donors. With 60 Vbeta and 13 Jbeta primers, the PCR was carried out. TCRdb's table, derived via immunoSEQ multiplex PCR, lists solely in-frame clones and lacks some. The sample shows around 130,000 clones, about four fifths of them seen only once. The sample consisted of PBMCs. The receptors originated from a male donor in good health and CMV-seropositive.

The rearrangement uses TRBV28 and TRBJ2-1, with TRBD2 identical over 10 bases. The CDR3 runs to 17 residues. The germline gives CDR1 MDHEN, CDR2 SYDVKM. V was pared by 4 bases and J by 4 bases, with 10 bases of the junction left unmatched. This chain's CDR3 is CASSSPSSGRVYNEQFF. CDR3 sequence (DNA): TGTGCCAGCAGTTCCCCTTCAAGCGGGAGGGTTTACAATGAGCAGTTCTTC.

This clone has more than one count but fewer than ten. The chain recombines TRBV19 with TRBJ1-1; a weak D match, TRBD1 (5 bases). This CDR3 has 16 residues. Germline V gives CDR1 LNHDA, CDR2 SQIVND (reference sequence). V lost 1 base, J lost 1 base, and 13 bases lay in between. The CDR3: CASSIAGNRANTEAFF. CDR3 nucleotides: TGTGCCAGTAGTATAGCAGGGAATAGGGCGAACACTGAAGCTTTCTTT.

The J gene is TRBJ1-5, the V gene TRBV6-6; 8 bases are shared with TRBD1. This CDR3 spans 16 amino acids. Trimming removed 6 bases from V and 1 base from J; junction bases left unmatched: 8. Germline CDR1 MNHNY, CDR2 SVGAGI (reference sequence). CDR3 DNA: TGTGCCAGCAGCCCTCACACAGGGGGGAGCAATCAGCCCCAGCATTTT. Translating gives CASSPHTGGSNQPQHF.

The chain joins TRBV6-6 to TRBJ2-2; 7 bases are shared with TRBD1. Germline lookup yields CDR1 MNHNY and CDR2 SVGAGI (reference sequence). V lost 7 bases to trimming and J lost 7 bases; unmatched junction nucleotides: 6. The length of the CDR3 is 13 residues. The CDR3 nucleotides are TGTGCCAGCAAAGAGGGGGCAGGCGGGGAGCTGTTTTTT. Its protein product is CASKEGAGGELFF.

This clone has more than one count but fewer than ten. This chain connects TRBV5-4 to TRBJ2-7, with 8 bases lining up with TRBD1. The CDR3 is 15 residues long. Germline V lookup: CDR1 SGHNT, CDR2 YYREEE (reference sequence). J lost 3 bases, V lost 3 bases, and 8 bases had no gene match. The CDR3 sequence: CASSSLTGASYEQYF. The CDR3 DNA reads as TGTGCCAGCAGCTCCCTGACAGGGGCTAGCTACGAGCAGTACTTC.

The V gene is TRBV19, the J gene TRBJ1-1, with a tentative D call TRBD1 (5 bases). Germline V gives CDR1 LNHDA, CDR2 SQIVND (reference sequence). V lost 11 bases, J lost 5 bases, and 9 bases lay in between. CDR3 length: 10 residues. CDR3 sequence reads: CAVGGTEAFF. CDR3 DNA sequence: TGTGCCGTGGGGGGGACTGAAGCTTTCTTT.

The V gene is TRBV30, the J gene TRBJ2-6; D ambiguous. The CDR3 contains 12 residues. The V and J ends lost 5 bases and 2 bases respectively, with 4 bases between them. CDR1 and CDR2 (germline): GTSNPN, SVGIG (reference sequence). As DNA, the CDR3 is TGTGCCTGGGGAGCTGGGGCCAACGTCCTGACTTTC. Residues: CAWGAGANVLTF.

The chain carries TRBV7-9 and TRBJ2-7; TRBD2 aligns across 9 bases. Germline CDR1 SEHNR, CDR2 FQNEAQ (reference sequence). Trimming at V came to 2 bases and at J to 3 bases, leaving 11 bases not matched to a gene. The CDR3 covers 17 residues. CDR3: CASSLSLPVAGVYEQYF. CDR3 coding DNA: TGTGCCAGCAGCTTAAGTCTGCCGGTAGCGGGGGTCTACGAGCAGTACTTC.

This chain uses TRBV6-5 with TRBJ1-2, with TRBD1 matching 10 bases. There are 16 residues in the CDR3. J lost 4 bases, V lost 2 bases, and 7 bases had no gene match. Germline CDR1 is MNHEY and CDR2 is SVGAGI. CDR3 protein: CASSYARTGGGYGYTF. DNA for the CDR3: TGTGCCAGCAGTTACGCCCGGACAGGGGGTGGCTATGGCTACACCTTC.

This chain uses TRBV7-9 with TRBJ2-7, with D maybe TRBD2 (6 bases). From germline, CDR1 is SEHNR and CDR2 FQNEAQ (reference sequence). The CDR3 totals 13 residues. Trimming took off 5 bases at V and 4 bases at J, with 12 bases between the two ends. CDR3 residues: CASSPGTLYEQYF. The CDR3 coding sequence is TGTGCCAGCAGCCCCGGGACTCTGTACGAGCAGTACTTC.

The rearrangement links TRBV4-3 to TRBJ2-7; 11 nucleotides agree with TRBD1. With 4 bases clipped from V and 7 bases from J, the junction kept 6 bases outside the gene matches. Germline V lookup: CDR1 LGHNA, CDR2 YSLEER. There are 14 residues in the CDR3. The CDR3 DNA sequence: TGCGCCAGCAGCCTCGGACAGGGGGCCCGGGAGCAGTACTTC. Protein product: CASSLGQGAREQYF.

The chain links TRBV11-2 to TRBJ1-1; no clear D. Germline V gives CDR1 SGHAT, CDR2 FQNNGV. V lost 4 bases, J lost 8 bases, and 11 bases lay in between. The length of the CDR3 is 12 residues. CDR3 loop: CASSSQLGEAFF. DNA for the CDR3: TGTGCCAGCAGCTCCCAATTGGGCGAAGCTTTCTTT.

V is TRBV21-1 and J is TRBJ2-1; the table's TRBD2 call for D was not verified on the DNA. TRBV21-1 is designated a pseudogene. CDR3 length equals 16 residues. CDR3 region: CASSIELAGESNEQFF. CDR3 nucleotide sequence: TGTGCCAGCAGCATCGAACTAGCGGGAGAGTCGAATGAGCAGTTCTTC.

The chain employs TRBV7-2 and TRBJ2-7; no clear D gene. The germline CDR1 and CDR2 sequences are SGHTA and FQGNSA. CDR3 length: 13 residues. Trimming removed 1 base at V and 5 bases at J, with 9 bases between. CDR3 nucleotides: TGTGCCAGCAGCTTAGGGATGAGGAACGAGCAGTACTTC. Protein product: CASSLGMRNEQYF.

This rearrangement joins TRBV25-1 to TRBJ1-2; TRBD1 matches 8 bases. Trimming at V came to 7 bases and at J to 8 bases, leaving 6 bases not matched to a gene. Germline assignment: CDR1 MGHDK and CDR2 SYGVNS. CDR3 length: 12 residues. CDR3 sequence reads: CASTHRGLGYTF. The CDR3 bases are TGTGCCAGCACCCACAGGGGGTTGGGCTACACCTTC.